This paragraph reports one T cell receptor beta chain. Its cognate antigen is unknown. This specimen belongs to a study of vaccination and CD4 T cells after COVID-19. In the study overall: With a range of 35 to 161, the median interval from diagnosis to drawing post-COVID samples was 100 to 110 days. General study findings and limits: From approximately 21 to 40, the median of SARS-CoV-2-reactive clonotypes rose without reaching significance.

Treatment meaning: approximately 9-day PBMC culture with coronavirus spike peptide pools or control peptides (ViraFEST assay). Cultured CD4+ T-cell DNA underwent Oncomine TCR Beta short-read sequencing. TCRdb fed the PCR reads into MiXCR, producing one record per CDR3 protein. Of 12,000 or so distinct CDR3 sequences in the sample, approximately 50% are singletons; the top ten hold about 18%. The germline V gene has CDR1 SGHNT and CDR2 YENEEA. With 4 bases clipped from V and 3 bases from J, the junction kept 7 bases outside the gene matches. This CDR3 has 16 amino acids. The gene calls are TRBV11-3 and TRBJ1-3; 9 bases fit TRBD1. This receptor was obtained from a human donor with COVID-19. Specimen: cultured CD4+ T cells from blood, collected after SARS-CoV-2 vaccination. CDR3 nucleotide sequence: TGTGCCAGCAGCTACCCCACAGGGGGCTATGGAAACACCATATATTTT. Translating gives CASSYPTGGYGNTIYF.